Below, 20 T cell receptor beta chains from the same sample are listed, as sequenced in a study of T-cell reconstitution after alpha-beta-depleted transplantation in children. Unique molecular identifiers were used to barcode this TCRbeta library. Via MiXCR, TCRdb re-called the PCR reads, giving one row per CDR3 protein. The table has around 530,000 distinct CDR3 sequences, around a third seen once; the top ten hold approximately 2.3%. This specimen was PBMCs from the stem cell graft donor, taken from the stem cell graft. The receptors here all came from a human donor who donated a stem cell graft to a child with aplastic anemia.

V gene TRBV20-1 combines with J gene TRBJ1-1, with a weak D call TRBD1 (5 bases). The CDR3 is made up of 15 amino acids. The V gene's germline CDR1 is DFQATT and CDR2 SNEGSKA (reference sequence). Between the trimmed V and J ends, which lost 1 base and 0 bases, there was a span of 12 bases. The CDR3: CSARALDSLNTEAFF. CDR3 nucleotide sequence: TGCAGTGCTAGAGCTCTTGACAGTTTGAACACTGAAGCTTTCTTT.

Only a few counts were recorded for this clonotype. This sequence joins TRBV9 and TRBJ2-3, with D uncertain. CDR3 size: 13 residues. Trimming stripped 4 bases from V and 3 bases from J, with 9 bases between. The germline V gene has CDR1 SGDLS and CDR2 YYNGEE. CDR3 sequence (DNA): TGTGCCAGCAGCCCTCTCAGGACAGATACGCAGTATTTT. Its protein is CASSPLRTDTQYF.

The chain couples TRBV6-1 to TRBJ2-6, with D unresolved. From germline, CDR1 is MNHNS and CDR2 SASEGT. The CDR3 extends over 14 amino acids. V was clipped by 4 bases and J by 2 bases, with 6 bases between them. For the CDR3, the DNA is TGTGCCAGCAGTGCTATGGCTGGGGCCAACGTCCTGACTTTC. This gives the protein CASSAMAGANVLTF.

This chain uses TRBV6-2 or TRBV6-3 with TRBJ2-1; 16 nucleotides agree with TRBD2. Per the germline V gene, CDR1 is MNHEY and CDR2 is SVGEGT. J was trimmed by 0 bases and V by 5 bases; bases with no gene match: 7. CDR3 length: 19 amino acids. CDR3: CASSPGLAGGLISYNEQFF. The CDR3 DNA is TGTGCCAGCAGTCCGGGACTAGCGGGAGGGCTAATCTCCTACAATGAGCAGTTCTTC.

This clonotype was recorded once. This chain joins TRBV19 and TRBJ2-1; D tentatively fits TRBD1 or TRBD2 (5 bases each). Looked up from germline, CDR1 is LNHDA and CDR2 is SQIVND (reference sequence). This CDR3 has 18 amino acids. Between the trimmed V and J ends, which lost 3 bases and 6 bases, there was a span of 24 bases. The CDR3 region is CASSIPPFGDHGRNEQFF. The CDR3, as DNA: TGTGCCAGTAGTATCCCGCCTTTCGGGGACCACGGCCGCAATGAGCAGTTCTTC.

This sequence joins TRBV20-1 and TRBJ2-1; TRBD1 matches at 10 bases. Unmatched junction bases numbered 8, after V lost 0 bases and J lost 3 bases. CDR1 and CDR2 from the germline V gene are DFQATT and SNEGSKA (reference sequence). This CDR3 spans 17 amino acids. The CDR3 DNA sequence: TGCAGTGCTAGAGATGCAACCGGGACAGGGGACTACAATGAGCAGTTCTTC. Its translation: CSARDATGTGDYNEQFF.

The CDR3 sequence: CASSSYSPTDRGNEKLFF. CDR3 sequence (DNA): TGCGCCAGCAGCTCTTACTCACCAACGGACAGGGGAAATGAAAAACTGTTTTTT. The V and J genes are TRBV5-1 and TRBJ1-4; TRBD1 agrees at 9 bases. Per germline, CDR1 SGHRS and CDR2 YFSETQ. The CDR3 is 18 residues long. The V and J ends lost 3 bases and 5 bases, in that order; junction bases with no gene match: 14.

This clonotype was counted only a few times. This chain links TRBV7-8 with TRBJ2-6; TRBD1 agrees at 11 bases. Per germline, CDR1 SGHVS and CDR2 FQNEAQ. The J segment lost 2 bases and the V segment lost 4 bases, leaving 4 bases of the junction unmatched. This CDR3 comprises 17 residues. The CDR3 loop reads CASSYWTGGAGANVLTF. The CDR3 DNA reads TGTGCCAGCAGCTATTGGACAGGGGGCGCTGGGGCCAACGTCCTGACTTTC.

The genes are TRBV12-3 or TRBV12-4 and TRBJ1-3, with D perhaps TRBD1 (5 bases). Trimming stripped 11 bases from V and 3 bases from J, with 17 bases between. The CDR3 consists of 14 residues. This chain's CDR3 is CAGGSFGRGNTIYF. The CDR3 DNA is TGTGCCGGGGGATCGTTTGGTCGTGGAAACACCATATATTTT.

This clonotype was found a few times. The chain uses TRBV12-3 or TRBV12-4 and TRBJ1-5; D gene unclear. The CDR3 is 13 amino acids. V was clipped by 1 base and J by 4 bases, with 5 bases between them. CDR3 nucleotides: TGTGCCAGCAGTTTAGAGGAGAATCAGCCCCAGCATTTT. As protein: CASSLEENQPQHF.

This clonotype was recorded many times. V and J are TRBV20-1 and TRBJ1-3, with a possible D match to TRBD1 (6 bases). The CDR3 spans 16 residues. Per the germline V gene, CDR1 is DFQATT and CDR2 is SNEGSKA (reference sequence). V shed 4 bases and J shed 1 base, with 17 bases lying between them. The CDR3 spells CSAMDSFSGSGNTIYF. In nucleotides, the CDR3 is TGCAGTGCTATGGACAGCTTCTCAGGATCTGGAAACACCATATATTTT.

The gene calls are TRBV30 and TRBJ2-3, with TRBD1 matching 7 bases. CDR1 GTSNPN and CDR2 SVGIG come from the germline V gene (reference sequence). Unmatched junction bases numbered 7, after V lost 4 bases and J lost 0 bases. This CDR3 is built from 15 residues. The CDR3 here is CAWTTGTASTDTQYF. The CDR3 nucleotides are TGTGCCTGGACAACCGGGACAGCTAGCACAGATACGCAGTATTTT.

Written as DNA, the CDR3 is TGTGCCAGCAGCCCAGGGCCCCCACTGGGGGGGGCTCGTGGGCAAGAGACCCAGTACTTC. Its protein is CASSPGPPLGGARGQETQYF. This rearrangement joins TRBV7-6 to TRBJ2-5; D might be TRBD2 (7 bases). Germline V CDR1 and CDR2: SGHVS, FNYEAQ. The V end was cut by 5 bases, the J end by 2 bases, with 30 bases between. The length of the CDR3 is 20 residues.

This clonotype was found a few times. The chain has TRBV5-1 and TRBJ2-7; maybe TRBD1 (5 bases). The CDR3 totals 14 residues. The germline V gene has CDR1 SGHRS and CDR2 YFSETQ. V lost 0 bases and J 0 bases, leaving 7 bases between the germline ends. The CDR3 reads CASSLAGNSYEQYF. The CDR3, as DNA: TGCGCCAGCAGCTTGGCAGGGAACTCCTACGAGCAGTACTTC.

V is TRBV5-1 and J is TRBJ2-3, with 12 bases that match TRBD2. Germline V gene sequence: CDR1 SGHRS, CDR2 YFSETQ. The CDR3 loop spans 14 amino acids. The trim removed 3 bases at V and 10 bases at J, leaving 6 bases unmatched. This CDR3 reads CASSSRLAGVAQYF. In DNA, the CDR3 is TGCGCCAGCAGCTCCAGACTAGCGGGAGTTGCGCAGTATTTT.

Points on this clonotype: The junction and the germline gene differ at one end; a read error may be behind it. The CDR3 nucleotides read TGCGCCAGCAGCCAAGACTTCGGACAGGTAATTTTCTCAGGTCGGAACTTT. Its protein product is CASSQDFGQVIFSGRNF. The chain couples TRBV4-3 to TRBJ1-1, with 7 bases identical to TRBD1. Germline CDR1 is LGHNA and CDR2 is YSLEER. There are 17 residues in the CDR3.

In regard to this clonotype: One end of the junction varies from germline; a read error may be responsible. The chain carries TRBV5-5 and TRBJ2-3; D ambiguous. The CDR3 covers 11 residues. The germline V gene has CDR1 SGHKS and CDR2 YYEKEE (reference sequence). CDR3 DNA: TGTGCCACCAGCTTGGAACATACGCAGTATTTT. Its protein is CATSLEHTQYF.

The rearrangement uses TRBV6-5 and TRBJ2-1; 7 bases fit TRBD2. The junction had 11 bases not matched to a gene; V was cut back by 5 bases and J by 10 bases. CDR3 size: 14 residues. Germline V gene sequence: CDR1 MNHEY, CDR2 SVGAGI. CDR3 in amino acids: CASSTRAGRGEQFF. In nucleotides, the CDR3 is TGTGCCAGCAGTACCCGAGCGGGAAGAGGGGAGCAGTTCTTC.

The V gene is TRBV29-1, the J gene TRBJ2-1; 7 bases align to TRBD2. Per the germline V gene, CDR1 is SQVTM and CDR2 is ANQGSEA. Unmatched junction bases numbered 20, after V lost 7 bases and J lost 2 bases. This CDR3 is built from 18 residues. CDR3 loop: CSEVLATPNTITYNEQFF. The CDR3 DNA reads as TGCAGCGAGGTACTAGCGACCCCAAACACTATTACCTACAATGAGCAGTTCTTC.

This chain uses TRBV20-1 with TRBJ2-1; the D is unclear. This CDR3 contains 14 residues. The V and J ends lost 6 bases and 9 bases respectively, with 21 bases between them. Germline CDR1 is DFQATT and CDR2 is SNEGSKA (reference sequence). The CDR3 DNA sequence: TGCAGTGCGCAAGAGGTGGCTAGGAACGGTGAGCAGTTCTTC. Its protein product is CSAQEVARNGEQFF.